The entry below describes one T cell receptor (beta chain). Its specificity is unknown. Without the conserved terminal phenylalanine or tryptophan, this CDR3 likely stems from a read error. The data were obtained in a study of tumor-infiltrating lymphocytes in primary liver carcinoma. At the level of the study: Samples returned roughly 3.65 to 7.5 million productive TCRbeta reads, a yield that was similar across tissue types. Study-wide results and limits: Pairs of tumor regions overlapped more than tumor-adjacent and tumor-blood pairs did.

Alongside blood RNA obtained from unsorted whole blood, germline DNA was also extracted. Starting material of 500 to 600 ng total RNA yielded TCR beta cDNA via a constant-region primer. Three nested multiplex PCR rounds, a slightly modified ARM-PCR method, built the TCR beta libraries. For approximately 10 cycles apiece, the opening two PCR rounds ran with TRBV1-TRBV30 forward primers and a C-beta reverse primer. Each CDR3 protein is one row after TCRdb ran MiXCR on the multiplex PCR reads. The repertoire holds hundreds of thousands of distinct CDR3 sequences, with 45% to 70% as singletons. CDR3 length equals 12 residues. Trimming left V 3 bases short and J 5 bases short, with 7 bases between. The germline gives CDR1 SGHAT, CDR2 FQNNGV.

The sequenced sample consisted of peripheral blood. The chain joins TRBV11-2 to TRBJ2-5; no firm D call. The TCR was taken from a woman under 40 with primary liver carcinoma and hepatitis B virus infection. CDR3 sequence: CASSFSSETQYL. CDR3 nucleotides: TGTGCCAGCAGCTTTTCTTCGGAGACCCAGTACTTA.